A selection of T cell receptor beta chains follows, all from one sample in a study of cytomegalovirus exposure and HLA in healthy donors. Data came from immunoSEQ multiplex PCR; TCRdb stores just in-frame clones and leaves some out. The sample gives about 150,000 clones, 65% to 80% of which show up once; about 4% is in the top ten. The sample was PBMCs. The origin of the receptors is a middle-aged woman in good health and CMV-seronegative. Each CDR3 is given with its conserved first and last residue. A D gene is named only where the DNA matches it firmly. Clone size appears in some rows only: once, few, many, or a class for an expanded clone.

CDR3aa | CDR3nt | j_gene | abundance | d_gene | v_gene
CASSALRTLGNQPQHF | TGTGCCAGCAGCGCGCTACGGACATTGGGCAATCAGCCCCAGCATTTT | TRBJ1-5 | many | NA | TRBV7-8
CATPLRGYTF | TGTGCCACCCCGCTCAGGGGCTACACCTTC | TRBJ1-2 | NA | NA | TRBV6-4
CASSPQGRTEAFF | TGTGCCAGCAGTCCCCAGGGGCGGACTGAAGCTTTCTTT | TRBJ1-1 | NA | NA | TRBV7-9
CASSPTMSSYEQYF | TGTGCCAGCAGCCCCACCATGAGCTCCTACGAGCAGTACTTC | TRBJ2-7 | NA | NA | TRBV11-2
CASSFGLTPNEQFF | TGCGCCAGCAGCTTCGGACTAACCCCTAATGAGCAGTTCTTC | TRBJ2-1 | NA | NA | TRBV5-1
CASSITSGTGYEQYF | TGCGCCAGCAGCATTACCTCCGGGACAGGGTACGAGCAGTACTTC | TRBJ2-7 | NA | TRBD1 | TRBV5-1
CASSVGGLAGAYEQYF | TGTGCCAGCAGCGTAGGGGGACTAGCGGGCGCCTACGAGCAGTACTTC | TRBJ2-7 | once | TRBD2 | TRBV9
CASIGRGGYTGELFF | TGTGCCAGTATTGGGCGGGGGGGCTACACCGGGGAGCTGTTTTTT | TRBJ2-2 | NA | TRBD2 | TRBV19
CASSSGTSGSRSETQYF | TGCGCCAGCAGCTCCGGGACTAGCGGGAGTCGGTCGGAGACCCAGTACTTC | TRBJ2-5 | NA | TRBD2 | TRBV5-1
CASSLAGSGYEQYF | TGCGCCAGCAGCTTGGCAGGTAGCGGGTACGAGCAGTACTTC | TRBJ2-7 | NA | TRBD2 | TRBV5-1
CASSLPGSSGANVLTF | TGTGCCAGCAGTTTACCCGGTTCATCTGGGGCCAACGTCCTGACTTTC | TRBJ2-6 | NA | NA | TRBV28